A single sample is the source of the 7 T cell receptor beta chains below, sequenced in a study of cytomegalovirus exposure and HLA in healthy donors. Produced via immunoSEQ multiplex PCR; TCRdb's table is partial and in-frame only. The table includes about 70,000 clones, nearly 95% detected once. The sequenced material came from PBMCs. The receptors stem from a man between 18 and 29 years old in good health and CMV-seropositive.

The chain joins TRBV27 to TRBJ2-1, with TRBD2 identical over 9 bases. After removal of 6 bases from V and 9 bases from J, the junction contained 12 bases not matched to a gene. Germline assignment: CDR1 MNHEY and CDR2 SMNVEV (reference sequence). This CDR3 comprises 15 residues. The CDR3 sequence: CASSPWREGQIEQFF. The CDR3 DNA reads as TGTGCCAGCAGCCCTTGGCGGGAGGGCCAAATTGAGCAGTTCTTC.

The chain carries TRBV7-9 and TRBJ2-2; 9 nucleotides match TRBD2. CDR1 and CDR2 from the germline V gene are SEHNR and FQNEAQ (reference sequence). V was pared by 4 bases and J by 2 bases, with 2 bases of the junction left unmatched. The CDR3 has 15 residues. The CDR3 sequence: CASSSAGGNTGELFF. The CDR3 nucleotides read TGTGCCAGCAGCTCAGCGGGAGGAAACACCGGGGAGCTGTTTTTT.

J is TRBJ2-5 and V is TRBV5-1, with D tentatively TRBD2 (5 bases). V was clipped by 4 bases and J by 4 bases, with 14 bases between them. Per the germline V gene, CDR1 is SGHRS and CDR2 is YFSETQ. This CDR3 is built from 14 residues. The CDR3: CASSPVAGPETQYF. The CDR3 DNA is TGCGCCAGCAGCCCTGTGGCGGGTCCAGAGACCCAGTACTTC. The whole variable domain, remainder taken from reference TRBV5-1 and TRBJ2-5, is KAGVTQTPRYLIKTRGQQVTLSCSPISGHRSVSWYQQTPGQGLQFLFEYFSETQRNKGNFPGRFSGRQFSNSRSEMNVSTLELGDSALYLCASSPVAGPETQYFGPGTRLLVL.

The chain combines TRBV6-5 with TRBJ2-3; 10 bases are a match to TRBD2. The germline CDR1 and CDR2 sequences are MNHEY and SVGAGI. The CDR3 consists of 15 residues. V trimming: 4 bases; J trimming: 6 bases; junction bases outside the gene matches: 7. The CDR3 nucleotides read TGTGCCAGCAGTTCGGTAGCGGGAGGACTGGATACGCAGTATTTT. Its protein is CASSSVAGGLDTQYF.

This clone appeared once. The gene calls are TRBV4-2 and TRBJ1-5; D may be TRBD1 (6 bases). The CDR3 runs 17 residues. V lost 8 bases and J lost 0, with 20 bases in between. The germline CDR1 and CDR2 sequences are LGHNA and YNFKEQ. Here the CDR3 reads CASGEAGGGYSNQPQHF. The DNA of the CDR3 is TGTGCCAGCGGGGAGGCGGGGGGGGGCTATAGCAATCAGCCCCAGCATTTT.

This chain connects TRBV7-9 to TRBJ1-2; D remains ambiguous. Germline V lookup: CDR1 SEHNR, CDR2 FQNEAQ (reference sequence). CDR3 length: 13 amino acids. The V and J ends lost 5 bases and 1 base respectively, with 8 bases between them. Here the CDR3 reads CASSPSNNYGYTF. DNA for the CDR3: TGTGCCAGCAGCCCCAGTAATAACTATGGCTACACCTTC.

In regard to this clone: Other DNA sequences of this sample code for an identical CDR3. This chain uses TRBV27 with TRBJ2-1; D is possibly TRBD1 (6 bases). The CDR3 has 13 amino acids. The V gene lost 2 bases and the J gene lost 4 bases, with 6 bases spanning the gap. From germline, CDR1 is MNHEY and CDR2 SMNVEV (reference sequence). CDR3 amino acids: CASSLRGYNEQFF. CDR3 bases: TGTGCCAGCAGTTTAAGGGGGTACAATGAGCAGTTCTTC.